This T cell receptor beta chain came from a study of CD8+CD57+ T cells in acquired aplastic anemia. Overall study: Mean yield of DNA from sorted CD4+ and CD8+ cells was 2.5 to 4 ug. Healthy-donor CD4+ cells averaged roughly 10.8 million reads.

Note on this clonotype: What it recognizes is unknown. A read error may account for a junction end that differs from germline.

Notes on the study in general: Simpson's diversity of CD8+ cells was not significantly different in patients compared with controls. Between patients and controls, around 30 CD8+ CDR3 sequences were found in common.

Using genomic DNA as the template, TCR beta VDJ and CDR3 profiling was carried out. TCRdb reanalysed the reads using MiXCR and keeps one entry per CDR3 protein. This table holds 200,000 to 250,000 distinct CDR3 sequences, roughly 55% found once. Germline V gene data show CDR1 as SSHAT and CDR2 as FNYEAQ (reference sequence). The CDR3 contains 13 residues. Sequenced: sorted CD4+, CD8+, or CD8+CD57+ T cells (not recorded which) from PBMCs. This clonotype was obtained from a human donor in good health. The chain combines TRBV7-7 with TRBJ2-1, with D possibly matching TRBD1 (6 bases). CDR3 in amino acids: CASSFARGNEQFF. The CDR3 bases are TGTGCTAGCAGCTTCGCAAGGGGGAATGAGCAGTTCTTC.